This T cell receptor (beta chain) emerged from a study of shared clonotypes between healthy human individuals. The overall study: Each donor had three CD4 naive, three CD4 memory, two CD8 naive and one CD8 memory plate. Whole-study results and caveats: Collection of samples was limited to blood; tissue repertoires likely differ. Rarefaction exposed incomplete sorted-subset sequencing despite large depth.

Original processing notes: ImmunoSEQ only sent back junction sequences with no quality scores, so filtering was done differently. Some clones are missing from TCRdb's copy, which holds only in-frame ones; the method was immunoSEQ multiplex PCR. V and J calls plus clone size are reproduced from that table; the DNA served to infer D and trimming. Here the sample spans some 2.1 million clones, roughly 93% being singletons. This clone was observed a single time. Its cognate antigen is unknown. CD45RO-negative cells were positively selected for CCR7, leaving out terminally differentiated effector memory CD45RA+ cells. The sequencing sample was made of naive CD8+ T cells from PBMCs. The receptor was isolated from a man younger than 35 in good health. Some clones in this sample may be carry-over from other donors' samples.

The CDR3 sequence: CACTALDRGDRGYTF. Written as DNA, the CDR3 is TGTGCCTGCACAGCACTGGACCGTGGGGATCGGGGCTACACCTTC. The chain carries TRBV5-4 and TRBJ1-2; D remains unclear. The ends were cut back, 10 bases at V and 8 bases at J, with 27 bases in the middle. The CDR3 totals 15 residues. The germline V gene has CDR1 SGHNT and CDR2 YYREEE (reference sequence).